The 23 T cell receptor beta chains below come from one sample, sequenced in a study of response to subunit inactivated influenza vaccine. Via MiXCR, TCRdb re-called the RT-PCR reads, giving one row per CDR3 protein. The sample yields just under 550,000 distinct CDR3 sequences, roughly 25% seen once. The same specimen was also included in a second study, on T cells expressing NK-cell markers. From that report: Libraries used 5'RACE template switching adding universal primer site and UMIs.

The sequenced sample was CD4+ T cells sorted from PBMCs, obtained roughly 12 days after vaccination. The source is a man aged 50-59 years who received an inactivated influenza vaccine.

This clonotype appeared many times. The chain carries TRBV25-1 and TRBJ2-5; D might be TRBD1 (5 bases). Germline-derived CDR1 and CDR2 are MGHDK and SYGVNS. This CDR3 comprises 13 residues. Trimming took 4 bases from V and 2 from J, leaving 8 bases between them. This chain's CDR3 is CASSVPGQETQYF. In DNA, the CDR3 is TGTGCCAGCAGTGTTCCAGGGCAAGAGACCCAGTACTTC.

Many counts were recorded for this clonotype. The gene calls are TRBV12-3 or TRBV12-4 and TRBJ2-2, with TRBD1 identical over 11 bases. The CDR3 sequence is 16 residues long. J lost 4 bases, V lost 6 bases, and 7 bases had no gene match. DNA of the CDR3: TGTGCCAGCAGAAGACCGGGACAGGGGGTCACCGGGGAGCTGTTTTTT. Translating it yields CASRRPGQGVTGELFF.

The V and J genes are TRBV20-1 and TRBJ2-3; 8 bases agree with TRBD2. Trimming took 0 bases from V and 1 from J; bases not matched to a gene: 3. Germline CDR1 reads DFQATT; CDR2 reads SNEGSKA (reference sequence). The CDR3 runs 15 residues. The CDR3 here is CSARDALAGTDTQYF. The DNA of the CDR3 is TGCAGTGCTAGAGACGCACTAGCGGGCACAGATACGCAGTATTTT.

This clonotype has a count of ten or more. This chain joins TRBV12-3 or TRBV12-4 and TRBJ2-2; D is unclear. V lost 3 bases, J lost 6 bases, and 5 bases lay in between. This CDR3 comprises 12 residues. CDR3 nucleotide sequence: TGTGCCAGCAGTTTGATAGCCGGGGAGCTGTTTTTT. Protein sequence: CASSLIAGELFF.

This clonotype was seen a handful of times. DNA for the CDR3: TGTGCCAGCAGACCGGGACGGACCAGAGGGGGGGCCAACGTCCTGACTTTC. This gives the protein CASRPGRTRGGANVLTF. The chain employs TRBV6-2 or TRBV6-3 and TRBJ2-6; TRBD1 or TRBD2 may be the D gene (5 bases each). V gave up 6 bases and J gave up 4 bases, with 19 bases separating them. Germline V gene lookup returns CDR1 MNHEY and CDR2 SVGEGT. The CDR3 loop spans 17 amino acids.

This clonotype showed up many times. The chain combines TRBV12-3 or TRBV12-4 with TRBJ2-7, with 8 bases lining up with TRBD1. This CDR3 has 14 residues. V was clipped by 3 bases and J by 2 bases; unmatched bases: 3. CDR3 coding DNA: TGTGCCAGCAGTTTCGACAGGGGAGCCTACGAGCAGTACTTC. It is translated as CASSFDRGAYEQYF.

The V and J genes are TRBV9 and TRBJ2-2, with 10 bases matching TRBD2. This CDR3 region has 15 residues. Germline lookup yields CDR1 SGDLS and CDR2 YYNGEE. V was pared by 4 bases and J by 4 bases, with 4 bases of the junction left unmatched. The CDR3 DNA follows: TGTGCCAGCAGCCTAGCGGGAGAGGTCACCGGGGAGCTGTTTTTT. Residues: CASSLAGEVTGELFF.

This clonotype appeared a few times. V gene TRBV6-2 or TRBV6-3 combines with J gene TRBJ2-5, with D unclear. V lost 7 bases to trimming and J lost 6 bases, with 21 bases between them. The CDR3 extends over 15 amino acids. CDR1 MNHEY and CDR2 SVGEGT come from the germline V gene. The CDR3 DNA reads as TGTGCCAGCACCGCCCGAGGAGCAGCACAGAAGACCCAGTACTTC. Translating gives CASTARGAAQKTQYF.

This clonotype was detected only a few times. The chain uses TRBV7-2 and TRBJ2-2; the D gene is possibly TRBD2 (5 bases). Germline values: CDR1 SGHTA, CDR2 FQGNSA. The ends were cut back, 0 bases at V and 0 bases at J, with 5 bases in the middle. This CDR3 contains 15 residues. The DNA for the CDR3 is TGTGCCAGCAGCTTAGCTAGCGCGAACACCGGGGAGCTGTTTTTT. It translates to CASSLASANTGELFF.

This clonotype appeared a few times. This chain links TRBV3-1 with TRBJ2-1; the match to TRBD2 covers 7 bases. This CDR3 comprises 14 residues. V shed 1 base, J shed 4 bases, and the junction held 1 base outside the gene matches. CDR1 and CDR2 (germline): LGHDT, YNNKEL (reference sequence). The CDR3 here is CASSQGGGYNEQFF. In DNA form, the CDR3 reads TGTGCCAGCAGCCAAGGGGGGGGTTACAATGAGCAGTTCTTC.

The table lists this clonotype with a few counts. The chain combines TRBV12-3 or TRBV12-4 with TRBJ1-5; no definite D call. CDR3 length equals 13 residues. Trimming shortened V by 8 bases and J by 5 bases, and 13 bases separated the two germline ends. CDR3 sequence: CASGRLRDQPQHF. The CDR3 nucleotides are TGTGCCAGCGGACGCCTTCGCGATCAGCCCCAGCATTTT.

The sample holds one count of this clonotype. The chain joins TRBV18 to TRBJ1-1, with a possible D match to TRBD1 (5 bases). Trimming left V 4 bases short and J 11 bases short, with 17 bases between. The CDR3 sequence is 13 residues long. The germline gives CDR1 KGHSH, CDR2 LQKENI. The CDR3 DNA follows: TGTGCCAGCTCACGAGACAGCCCTCGAAACGCTTTCTTT. It yields the protein CASSRDSPRNAFF.

This clonotype has more than one count but fewer than ten. The chain carries TRBV12-3 or TRBV12-4 and TRBJ2-3, with D uncertain. This CDR3 region has 12 residues. V lost 2 bases and J 6 bases, leaving 6 bases between the germline ends. This CDR3 is CASSLRVDTQYF. The CDR3 DNA follows: TGTGCCAGCAGTTTACGGGTGGATACGCAGTATTTT.

A note on this clonotype: A read error is possible here, since a much larger clone lies one base away. The chain combines TRBV7-3 with TRBJ2-2, with D uncertain. Germline CDR1 is SGHTA and CDR2 is FQGTGA. The CDR3 sequence is 14 residues long. The CDR3 loop reads CVSSLNSGTGELFF. In DNA form, the CDR3 reads TGTGTCAGCAGCTTAAATTCCGGGACCGGGGAGCTGTTTTTT.

This chain connects TRBV5-1 to TRBJ2-4; D may correspond to TRBD1 or TRBD2 (6 bases each). This CDR3 has 15 amino acids. V gave up 4 bases and J gave up 6 bases, with 17 bases separating them. Looked up from germline, CDR1 is SGHRS and CDR2 is YFSETQ. The CDR3 sequence: CASSGGHGGSNIQYF. Written as DNA, the CDR3 is TGCGCCAGCAGCGGGGGGCACGGAGGTTCAAACATTCAGTACTTC.

V and J are TRBV2 and TRBJ1-2, with no clear D. CDR3 length equals 12 residues. Germline V gives CDR1 SNHLY, CDR2 FYNNEI. Trimming removed 6 bases at V and 8 bases at J, with 13 bases between. CDR3 nucleotide sequence: TGTGCCAGCAGGTTGACGGCTGGGGGCTACACCTTC. Protein sequence: CASRLTAGGYTF.

The rearrangement uses TRBV3-1 and TRBJ2-7; 7 bases agree with TRBD1. The CDR3 sequence is 15 residues long. CDR1 LGHDT and CDR2 YNNKEL come from the germline V gene (reference sequence). J lost 2 bases, V lost 0 bases, and 4 bases had no gene match. CDR3: CASSQDGTATYEQYF. The CDR3 coding sequence is TGTGCCAGCAGCCAAGACGGGACAGCCACCTACGAGCAGTACTTC.

In its sample, this clonotype was seen once. The chain links TRBV9 to TRBJ2-3; possible D gene TRBD1, 5 bases. Germline V gives CDR1 SGDLS, CDR2 YYNGEE. The CDR3 runs 14 residues. V was clipped by 1 base and J by 5 bases, with 11 bases between them. The CDR3 protein is CASSVPSQGDTQYF. CDR3 bases: TGTGCCAGCAGCGTACCATCCCAGGGAGATACGCAGTATTTT.

This clonotype was seen a handful of times. The chain carries TRBV20-1 and TRBJ1-2; unclear D gene. CDR1 and CDR2 from the germline V gene are DFQATT and SNEGSKA (reference sequence). With 0 bases removed from V and 8 bases from J, the gap between germline ends came to 16 bases. The CDR3 has 14 amino acids. As DNA, the CDR3 is TGCAGTGCTAGAGATTCTGGGGTAGTGGGGGGCTACACCTTC. Translating it yields CSARDSGVVGGYTF.

A few counts support this clonotype. This chain uses TRBV29-1 with TRBJ2-2, with 8 bases identical to TRBD1. The CDR3 loop spans 15 amino acids. Trimming removed 5 bases from V and 0 bases from J; junction bases left unmatched: 5. Germline V lookup: CDR1 SQVTM, CDR2 ANQGSEA. The CDR3 reads CSVPQGASNTGELFF. CDR3 bases: TGCAGCGTTCCTCAGGGGGCGTCGAACACCGGGGAGCTGTTTTTT.

There are a few counts of this clonotype. The chain recombines TRBV5-5 with TRBJ2-7; D is possibly TRBD2 (6 bases). The germline V and J ends were trimmed by 4 bases and 4 bases, with 21 bases remaining between them. The CDR3 totals 16 residues. CDR1 and CDR2 from the germline V gene are SGHKS and YYEKEE (reference sequence). CDR3 in DNA: TGTGCCAGCAGCCGGCGCGTAGCGGCCCAATTTTACGAGCAGTACTTC. This encodes CASSRRVAAQFYEQYF. The full variable domain, with the rest looked up from reference TRBV5-5 and TRBJ2-7, is DAGVTQSPTHLIKTRGQQVTLRCSPISGHKSVSWYQQVLGQGPQFIFQYYEKEERGRGNFPDRFSARQFPNYSSELNVNALLLGDSALYLCASSRRVAAQFYEQYFGPGTRLTVT.

The chain couples TRBV4-3 to TRBJ1-4; D is uncertain. Trimming removed 3 bases at V and 7 bases at J, with 18 bases between. The germline V gene has CDR1 LGHNA and CDR2 YSLEER. The CDR3 extends over 16 amino acids. The CDR3 is CASSQGTPRGSEKLFF. In nucleotides, the CDR3 is TGCGCCAGCAGCCAGGGCACACCCCGTGGGTCTGAAAAACTGTTTTTT.

This clonotype has just a few counts. The chain employs TRBV3-1 and TRBJ2-1; D is unresolved. The germline V gene encodes CDR1 LGHDT and CDR2 YNNKEL (reference sequence). The CDR3 is 14 residues long. The V end lost 4 bases, the J end lost 6 bases, and 13 bases lay between the germline ends. The CDR3 here is CASSPGWASNEQFF. The CDR3 nucleotides read TGTGCCAGCAGCCCTGGGTGGGCCTCCAATGAGCAGTTCTTC.